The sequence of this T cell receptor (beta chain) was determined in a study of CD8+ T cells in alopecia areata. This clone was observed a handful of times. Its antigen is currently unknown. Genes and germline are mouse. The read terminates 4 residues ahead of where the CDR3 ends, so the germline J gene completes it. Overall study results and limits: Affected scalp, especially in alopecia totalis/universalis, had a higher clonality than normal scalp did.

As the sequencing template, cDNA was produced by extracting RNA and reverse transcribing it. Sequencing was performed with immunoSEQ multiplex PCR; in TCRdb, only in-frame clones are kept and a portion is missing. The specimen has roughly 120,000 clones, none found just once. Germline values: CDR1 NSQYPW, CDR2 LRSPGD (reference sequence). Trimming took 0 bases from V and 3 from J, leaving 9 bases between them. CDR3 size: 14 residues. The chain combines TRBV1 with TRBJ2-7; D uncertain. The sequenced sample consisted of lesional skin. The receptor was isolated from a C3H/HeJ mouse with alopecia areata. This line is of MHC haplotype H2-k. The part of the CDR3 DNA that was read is TGCACCTGCAGTGCAGATCCAGAAAACTAT. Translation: CTCSADPENY. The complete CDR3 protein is CTCSADPENYEQYF. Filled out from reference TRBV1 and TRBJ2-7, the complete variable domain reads VTLLEQNPRWRLVPRGQAVNLRCILKNSQYPWMSWYQQDLQKQLQWLFTLRSPGDKEVKSLPGADYLATRVTDTELRLQVANMSQGRTLYCTCSADPENYEQYFGPGTRLTVL.